This is a list of T cell receptor beta chains from one sample in a study of shared clonotypes between healthy human individuals. The protocol was immunoSEQ multiplex PCR, while the TCRdb copy is restricted to in-frame clones and leaves out a portion. The sample holds about 800,000 clones; around 96% are singletons and the top ten take 0.2% to 0.25%. The sample consisted of naive CD8+ T cells sorted from blood. All receptors come from a man aged 25-45 years in good health. CDR3s include the opening cysteine and the closing phenylalanine or tryptophan. The D gene is left open where the match is weak. The listing skips clone size in some rows; elsewhere it reads once, few, many or a size class.

v_gene	abundance	j_gene	d_gene	CDR3aa	CDR3nt
TRBV7-9	-	TRBJ2-1	TRBD2	CASLKLAGGTYNEQFF	TGTGCCAGCTTGAAACTAGCGGGAGGGACCTACAATGAGCAGTTCTTC
TRBV27	-	TRBJ2-1	TRBD2	CASSLSGTSPFYNEQFF	TGTGCCAGCAGTTTATCAGGGACTAGTCCATTCTACAATGAGCAGTTCTTC
TRBV18	-	TRBJ2-7	-	CASSRNPGTTYTGGDYEQYF	TGTGCCAGCTCACGGAACCCAGGCACGACCTATACAGGGGGGGACTACGAGCAGTACTTC
TRBV30	-	TRBJ1-3	-	CAWSDGSSGNTIYF	TGTGCCTGGAGTGACGGCAGCTCTGGAAACACCATATATTTT
TRBV29-1	-	TRBJ2-3	TRBD2	CSVAGVTRPLITDTQYF	TGCAGCGTCGCGGGAGTTACGAGACCGTTGATCACAGATACGCAGTATTTT
TRBV11-2	-	TRBJ2-7	TRBD2	CASSVAAGSSYEQYF	TGTGCCAGCAGCGTGGCAGCGGGGAGCTCCTACGAGCAGTACTTC
TRBV5-4	-	TRBJ2-7	TRBD2	CASSLWGTSGREQYF	TGTGCCAGCAGCTTGTGGGGGACTAGCGGGAGGGAGCAGTACTTC
TRBV6-5	once	TRBJ2-3	TRBD1	CASSYLDRGDSDTQYF	TGTGCCAGCAGTTACTTAGACAGGGGGGACTCAGATACGCAGTATTTT
TRBV5-5	-	TRBJ1-2	-	CASSLGARDNYGYTF	TGTGCCAGCAGCTTGGGGGCCCGGGACAACTATGGCTACACCTTC
TRBV7-9	-	TRBJ2-7	-	CASSEVLAPYEQYF	TGTGCCAGCAGCGAGGTACTAGCTCCCTACGAGCAGTACTTC
TRBV9	-	TRBJ2-2	-	CASSALWGMNTGELFF	TGTGCCAGCAGCGCTCTTTGGGGAATGAACACCGGGGAGCTGTTTTTT
TRBV5-1	-	TRBJ1-1	TRBD1	CASSWGQGAIAEAFF	TGCGCCAGCAGCTGGGGACAGGGGGCTATCGCTGAAGCTTTCTTT
TRBV13	-	TRBJ2-3	TRBD2	CASSSPAGGDTDTQYF	TGTGCCAGCAGCTCTCCAGCGGGAGGTGACACAGATACGCAGTATTTT
TRBV9	-	TRBJ2-1	TRBD1	CASSAPTGRWNEQFF	TGTGCCAGCAGCGCTCCGACAGGGAGATGGAATGAGCAGTTCTTC
TRBV7-8	-	TRBJ2-7	TRBD2	CASSPRGGGRAYEQYF	TGTGCCAGCAGCCCTCGGGGGGGCGGGAGGGCCTACGAGCAGTACTTC
TRBV5-6	few	TRBJ2-7	-	CASRDSGYEQYF	TGTGCCAGCAGGGACAGCGGCTACGAGCAGTACTTC
TRBV4-3	-	TRBJ1-1	-	CASSQEIGVPGEAEAFF	TGCGCCAGCAGCCAAGAAATTGGGGTCCCGGGTGAGGCTGAAGCTTTCTTT
TRBV7-9	-	TRBJ2-7	TRBD1	CASSPQSGQEFYEQYF	TGTGCCAGCAGCCCTCAATCGGGACAGGAGTTCTACGAGCAGTACTTC
TRBV30	-	TRBJ2-5	-	CAWGDSDRNQETQYF	TGTGCCTGGGGTGATTCAGACAGGAATCAAGAGACCCAGTACTTC
TRBV29-1	-	TRBJ2-2	-	CSVAPENTGELFF	TGCAGCGTTGCCCCAGAAAACACCGGGGAGCTGTTTTTT
TRBV7-2	few	TRBJ2-2	-	CASSLVFGELFF	TGTGCCAGCAGCTTAGTTTTCGGGGAGCTGTTTTTT
TRBV11-2	-	TRBJ2-7	TRBD1	CASSQGRQGITVYEQYF	TGTGCCAGCAGCCAAGGACGACAGGGAATCACGGTCTACGAGCAGTACTTC
TRBV5-1	-	TRBJ2-2	-	CASSPGQALGGGELFF	TGCGCCAGCAGCCCCGGGCAGGCTCTCGGTGGCGGGGAGCTGTTTTTT
TRBV7-9	-	TRBJ2-3	TRBD1	CASSAATGWTDTQYF	TGTGCCAGCAGCGCCGCGACAGGGTGGACAGATACGCAGTATTTT
TRBV6-5	-	TRBJ2-5	TRBD2	CASSYGGEQGETQYF	TGTGCCAGCAGTTACGGGGGGGAGCAGGGAGAGACCCAGTACTTC
TRBV11-2	-	TRBJ2-2	-	CASSPNTGELFF	TGTGCCAGCAGCCCCAACACCGGGGAGCTGTTTTTT
TRBV29-1	-	TRBJ2-1	TRBD2	CSVEDLRILAGSNNEQFF	TGCAGCGTTGAAGATCTCCGTATCTTAGCGGGATCTAACAATGAGCAGTTCTTC
TRBV11-2	-	TRBJ2-2	TRBD2	CASSLEAGGPELFF	TGTGCCAGCAGCTTAGAGGCGGGAGGGCCCGAGCTGTTTTTT
TRBV7-9	few	TRBJ2-3	-	CASSLGADTQYF	TGTGCCAGCAGCTTAGGTGCGGATACGCAGTATTTT
TRBV7-9	-	TRBJ2-7	TRBD1	CASSSFIRGQDEQYF	TGTGCCAGCAGCTCCTTTATTAGGGGGCAGGACGAGCAGTACTTC
TRBV5-1	once	TRBJ2-3	-	CASRPPFAGVGTDTQYF	TGCGCCAGCAGGCCCCCTTTTGCGGGCGTAGGCACAGATACGCAGTATTTT
TRBV10-1	-	TRBJ1-2	-	CASSESTGATGGYTF	TGCGCCAGCAGTGAGTCGACAGGAGCTACTGGTGGCTACACCTTC
TRBV5-4	-	TRBJ1-1	-	CASSRTGRNTEAFF	TGTGCCAGCAGCCGTACCGGGAGGAACACTGAAGCTTTCTTT
TRBV27	-	TRBJ2-3	-	CASSWVGTDTQYF	TGTGCCAGTAGCTGGGTCGGGACAGATACGCAGTATTTT
TRBV27	few	TRBJ2-7	-	CASSSYGGASYEQYF	TGTGCCAGCAGTTCCTACGGAGGGGCGTCGTACGAGCAGTACTTC
TRBV7-9	-	TRBJ1-2	TRBD1	CASSNPGQGAYGYTF	TGTGCCAGCAGCAACCCGGGACAGGGGGCCTATGGCTACACCTTC
TRBV18	-	TRBJ2-2	-	CAAHGAGELFF	TGTGCCGCCCACGGGGCCGGGGAGCTGTTTTTT
TRBV2	-	TRBJ1-2	-	CASPDRLGTRNGYTF	TGTGCCAGCCCAGACAGGCTTGGGACACGAAATGGCTACACCTTC
TRBV27	-	TRBJ2-7	TRBD1	CASSPWTGGSYEQYF	TGTGCCAGCAGTCCTTGGACAGGGGGCTCCTACGAGCAGTACTTC
TRBV25-1	-	TRBJ2-7	-	CASSTRSGAEQYF	TGTGCCAGCAGTACCCGATCGGGGGCCGAGCAGTACTTC
TRBV7-8	-	TRBJ2-1	TRBD2	CASSIKPGLAASGQFF	TGTGCCAGCAGCATAAAACCGGGACTAGCGGCCTCGGGGCAGTTCTTC